The present entry profiles one T cell receptor (beta chain) with its context. Its cognate antigen has yet to be identified. No clone much larger than this one lies a single base away; base qualities are absent. Inclusive of the bounding cysteine and phenylalanine, the CDR3 is 12 residues long. Only the CDR3 region is kept as DNA, spanning 36 bases read in frame from base 1. Looking up the germline V gene yields CDR1 SQVTM and CDR2 ANQGSEA. Between the V and J ends, shortened by 3 bases and 4 bases respectively, the junction contains 9 bases. This specimen comes from a study of blood T cell repertoires in COVID-19 (TCRdb year 2020). Looking at the study overall: Collaborator samples came from the United States, Italy and Spain and covered acute and convalescent phases of COVID-19. A freely available public database, intended as a resource for researchers studying the immune response to SARS-CoV-2, is where the repertoires were released. Where HLA class I and class II types were available, the types were taken from metadata supplied by the sample provider, not from assay-based typing. Nearly every sample came with metadata listing a de-identified subject ID, COVID-19 status, age in years and sex. Samples came from the ongoing ImmuneRACE study (first 160 participants) plus 1,254 subjects from 6 global collaborators. The dataset comprised deeply sampled blood TCRbeta repertoires from subjects exposed to, actively infected with, or recovered from COVID-19. The material from the prospective study consisted of cDNA or gDNA derived from T cells, B-cell-depleted T cells, or PBMCs.

In Seattle, one collaborating source enrolled patients while the infection was active and tracked those patients longitudinally over the course of disease. Collaborating institutions collected whole blood in K2EDTA tubes following their own protocols. For TCRbeta analysis, collaborators shipped samples as frozen whole blood, isolated PBMCs, or DNA extracted from either of those sample types. TCRbeta CDR3 regions were amplified from genomic DNA using the immunoSEQ Assay, a bias-controlled multiplex PCR. On the authors' methods: The number of nucleated cells in each sample was estimated by amplification of reference gene primers within the assay. To quantify the absolute abundance of each unique TCRbeta CDR3 rearrangement, sequence reads were collapsed and filtered. For each sample, productive Simpson clonality was calculated as the square root of Simpson's diversity index across productive rearrangements. TCRdb provides this immuneACCESS table in a form limited to in-frame rearrangements. Some clones are lacking; in checked studies, under half of them reflect an unresolved V gene, and why the rest are absent is not known. V and J calls and clone size come straight from that table; D and trimming were deduced from the DNA. The table for this sample lists 220,000 or so clones; more than 75% of them were counted only once. The ten largest clones take up under 8.5% of the sample.

On the study overall, not on this receptor specifically: The amount of clinical and demographic metadata varied by source and participant and was provided uncurated.

Source material: peripheral blood. This sequence originates from an elderly woman with COVID-19, enrolled during active disease. The chain employs TRBV29-1 and TRBJ1-1; a tentative D match to TRBD1 spans 5 bases. CDR3 loop: CSVEAQGTEAFF. The sequenced DNA: TGCAGCGTTGAGGCCCAGGGCACTGAAGCTTTCTTT.